What follows are 9 T cell receptor beta chains derived from one specimen sequenced in a study of shared clonotypes between healthy human individuals. Sequencing was performed with immunoSEQ multiplex PCR; in TCRdb, only in-frame clones are kept and a portion is missing. The sample has about 450,000 clones; 79% are singletons. Sequencing was carried out using PBMCs. The receptors were sampled from a woman in her thirties or forties in good health. Some clones in this sample may be carry-over from other donors' samples.

This sequence joins TRBV27 and TRBJ1-5, with unresolved D. The germline CDR1 and CDR2 sequences are MNHEY and SMNVEV (reference sequence). There are 15 residues in the CDR3. Trimming pared 3 bases from V and 5 bases from J, leaving 14 bases between. In DNA form, the CDR3 reads TGTGCCAGCAGTTTGGGCAGAGGGATTGATCAGCCCCAGCATTTT. Translating it yields CASSLGRGIDQPQHF.

The CDR3 protein is CASSLRAEGFLTFF. The DNA of the CDR3 is TGTGCCAGCAGCTTGCGGGCGGAGGGGTTTTTGACTTTCTTT. This chain links TRBV5-4 with TRBJ1-1; a weak D match, TRBD1 (5 bases). This CDR3 is 14 amino acids long. Germline V CDR1 and CDR2: SGHNT, YYREEE (reference sequence). V was cut by 1 base and J by 12 bases, with 19 bases left in between.

The J gene is TRBJ2-5, the V gene TRBV18; no definite D call. Trimming left V 0 bases short and J 1 base short, with 6 bases between. There are 14 residues in the CDR3. Germline lookup yields CDR1 KGHSH and CDR2 LQKENI. CDR3 residues: CASSPPATQETQYF. The CDR3 nucleotides read TGTGCCAGCTCACCACCGGCCACCCAAGAGACCCAGTACTTC.

This rearrangement joins TRBV30 to TRBJ2-5; D may correspond to TRBD1 or TRBD2 (6 bases each). The closer fit of TRBJ2-7 to the DNA end suggests the J call may be wrong. CDR3 length: 15 residues. The germline V gene encodes CDR1 GTSNPN and CDR2 SVGIG (reference sequence). The CDR3: CAWSGAGQGPYEQYF. The CDR3 nucleotides are TGTGCCTGGAGTGGGGCGGGGCAGGGGCCATACGAGCAGTACTTC.

The chain joins TRBV4-2 to TRBJ2-7; perhaps TRBD2 as D (6 bases). The V end lost 0 bases, the J end lost 0 bases, and 9 bases lay between the germline ends. The V gene's germline CDR1 is LGHNA and CDR2 YNFKEQ. The CDR3 contains 15 residues. The CDR3 nucleotides are TGTGCCAGCAGCCAAGAATGGGACTTCTCCTACGAGCAGTACTTC. Encoded protein: CASSQEWDFSYEQYF.

About this clone: The same CDR3 arises from other DNA sequences in this sample as well. V is TRBV19 and J is TRBJ2-2, with D perhaps TRBD1 or TRBD2 (6 bases each). The CDR3 covers 16 residues. Between the trimmed V and J ends, which lost 1 base and 2 bases, there was a span of 11 bases. The germline V gene encodes CDR1 LNHDA and CDR2 SQIVND (reference sequence). CDR3 sequence: CASSIGGGRNTGELFF. CDR3 nucleotide sequence: TGTGCCAGTAGTATAGGAGGGGGGCGAAACACCGGGGAGCTGTTTTTT.

The chain joins TRBV2 to TRBJ2-7; 9 bases match TRBD1. Germline-derived CDR1 and CDR2 are SNHLY and FYNNEI. V shed 7 bases, J shed 7 bases, and the junction held 8 bases outside the gene matches. The CDR3 is 13 amino acids. CDR3 in DNA: TGTGCCAGCACACAGGGGGCGGTAGGGGAGCAGTACTTC. It yields the protein CASTQGAVGEQYF.

The J gene is TRBJ1-3, the V gene TRBV28; the D gene is possibly TRBD1 (6 bases). Between the trimmed V and J ends, which lost 4 bases and 0 bases, there was a span of 25 bases. Germline V gene sequence: CDR1 MDHEN, CDR2 SYDVKM. The CDR3 spans 20 residues. Here the CDR3 DNA reads TGTGCCAGCAGTTCCCGCAACCGGGACAACCTTAGGGCCTCTGGAAACACCATATATTTT. It specifies CASSSRNRDNLRASGNTIYF.

The genes are TRBV6-5 and TRBJ1-2; D remains unclear. V lost 8 bases and J lost 2, with 12 bases in between. The CDR3 extends over 13 amino acids. CDR1 and CDR2 (germline): MNHEY, SVGAGI. The CDR3 bases are TGTGCCAGCGCCCCGAGGTCCAACTATGGCTACACCTTC. This translates into CASAPRSNYGYTF.